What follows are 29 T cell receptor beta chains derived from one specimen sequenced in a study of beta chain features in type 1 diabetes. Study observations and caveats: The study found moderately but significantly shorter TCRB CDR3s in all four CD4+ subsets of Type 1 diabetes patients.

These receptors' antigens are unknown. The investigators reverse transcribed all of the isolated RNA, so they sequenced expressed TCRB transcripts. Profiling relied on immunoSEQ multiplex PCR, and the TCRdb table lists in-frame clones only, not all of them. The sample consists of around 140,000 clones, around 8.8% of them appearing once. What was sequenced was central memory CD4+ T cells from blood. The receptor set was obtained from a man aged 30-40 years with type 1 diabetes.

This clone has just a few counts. In nucleotides, the CDR3 is TGTGCCAGCAGTGCGAGGACAGGGGCCTACGAGCAGTACTTC. Residues: CASSARTGAYEQYF. The chain links TRBV6-5 to TRBJ2-7, with 9 nucleotides matching TRBD1. V was pared by 5 bases and J by 2 bases, with 4 bases of the junction left unmatched. Germline V CDR1 and CDR2: MNHEY, SVGAGI. The CDR3 extends over 14 amino acids.

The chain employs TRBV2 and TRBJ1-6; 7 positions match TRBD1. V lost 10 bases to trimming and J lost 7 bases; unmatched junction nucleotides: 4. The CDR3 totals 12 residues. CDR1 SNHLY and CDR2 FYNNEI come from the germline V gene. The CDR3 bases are TGTGCCATCCGGGACAGCAATTCACCCCTCCACTTT. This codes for CAIRDSNSPLHF. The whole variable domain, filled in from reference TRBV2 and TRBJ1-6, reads EPEVTQTPSHQVTQMGQEVILRCVPISNHLYFYWYRQILGQKVEFLVSFYNNEISEKSEIFDDQFSVERPDGSNFTLKIRSTKLEDSAMYFCAIRDSNSPLHFGNGTRLTVT.

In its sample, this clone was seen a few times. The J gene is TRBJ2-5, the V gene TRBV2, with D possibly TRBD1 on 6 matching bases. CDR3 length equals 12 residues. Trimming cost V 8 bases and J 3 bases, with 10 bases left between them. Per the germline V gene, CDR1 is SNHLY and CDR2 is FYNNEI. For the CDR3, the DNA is TGTGCCAGCTCAGGGGAAGAAGAGACCCAGTACTTC. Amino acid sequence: CASSGEEETQYF.

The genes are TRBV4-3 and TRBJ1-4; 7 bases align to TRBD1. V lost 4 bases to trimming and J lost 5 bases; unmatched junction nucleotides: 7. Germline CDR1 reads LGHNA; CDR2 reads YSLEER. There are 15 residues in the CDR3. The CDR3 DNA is TGCGCCAGCAGCCCCTACAGGGGCCGGAATGAAAAACTGTTTTTT. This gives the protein CASSPYRGRNEKLFF.

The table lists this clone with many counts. CDR3 protein: CASSRGQSLTDTQYF. CDR3 nucleotide sequence: TGCGCCAGCAGCCGGGGACAGTCCCTCACAGATACGCAGTATTTT. The J gene is TRBJ2-3, the V gene TRBV4-3, with 7 bases aligning to TRBD1. CDR3 size: 15 residues. Germline lookup yields CDR1 LGHNA and CDR2 YSLEER. The ends lost 4 bases at V and 2 bases at J; junction bases unmatched: 6.

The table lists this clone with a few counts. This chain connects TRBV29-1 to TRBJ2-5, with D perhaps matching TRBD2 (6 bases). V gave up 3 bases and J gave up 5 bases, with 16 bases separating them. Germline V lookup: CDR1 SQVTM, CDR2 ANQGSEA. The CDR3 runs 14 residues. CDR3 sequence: CSVDEGGVGETQYF. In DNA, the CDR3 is TGCAGCGTTGACGAAGGAGGGGTAGGGGAGACCCAGTACTTC.

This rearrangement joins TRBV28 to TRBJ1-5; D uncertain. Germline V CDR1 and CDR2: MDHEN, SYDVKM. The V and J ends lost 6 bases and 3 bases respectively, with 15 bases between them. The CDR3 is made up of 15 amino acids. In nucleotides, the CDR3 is TGTGCCAGCAGACCAGGAGCGGTTCTCAATCAGCCCCAGCATTTT. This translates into CASRPGAVLNQPQHF.

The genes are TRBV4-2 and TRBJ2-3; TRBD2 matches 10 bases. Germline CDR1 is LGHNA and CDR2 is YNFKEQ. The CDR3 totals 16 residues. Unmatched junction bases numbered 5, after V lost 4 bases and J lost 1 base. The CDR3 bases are TGTGCCAGCAGCCTAACCGGGACTAGCGGCACAGATACGCAGTATTTT. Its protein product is CASSLTGTSGTDTQYF.

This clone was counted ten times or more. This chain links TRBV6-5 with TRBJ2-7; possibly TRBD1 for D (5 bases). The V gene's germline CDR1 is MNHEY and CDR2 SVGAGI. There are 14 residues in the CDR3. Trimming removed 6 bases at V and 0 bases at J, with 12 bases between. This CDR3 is CASRDSISSYEQYF. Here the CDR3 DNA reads TGTGCCAGCAGAGACAGCATATCCTCCTACGAGCAGTACTTC.

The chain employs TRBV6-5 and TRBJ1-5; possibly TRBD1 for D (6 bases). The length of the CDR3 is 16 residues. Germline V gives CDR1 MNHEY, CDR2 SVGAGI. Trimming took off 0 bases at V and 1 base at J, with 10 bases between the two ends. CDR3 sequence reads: CASSYSGQGSNQPQHF. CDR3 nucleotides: TGTGCCAGCAGTTACTCCGGCCAGGGGAGCAATCAGCCCCAGCATTTT.

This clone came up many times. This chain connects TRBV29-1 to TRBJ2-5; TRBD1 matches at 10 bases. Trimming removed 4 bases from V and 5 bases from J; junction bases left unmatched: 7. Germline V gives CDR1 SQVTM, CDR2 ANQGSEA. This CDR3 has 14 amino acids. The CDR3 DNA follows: TGCAGCGTTGTAGGGGACAGGGGATGGGAGACCCAGTACTTC. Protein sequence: CSVVGDRGWETQYF.

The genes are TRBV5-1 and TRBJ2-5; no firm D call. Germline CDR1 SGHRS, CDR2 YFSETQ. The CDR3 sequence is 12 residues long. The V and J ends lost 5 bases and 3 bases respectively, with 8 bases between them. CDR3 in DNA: TGCGCCAGCAGTCCCACGGAAGAGACCCAGTACTTC. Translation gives CASSPTEETQYF.

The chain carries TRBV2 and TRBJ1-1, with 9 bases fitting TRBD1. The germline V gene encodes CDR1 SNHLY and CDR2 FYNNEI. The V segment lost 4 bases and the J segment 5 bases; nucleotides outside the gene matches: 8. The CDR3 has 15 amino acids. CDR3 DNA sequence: TGTGCCAGCAGTGTTGAAGGACAGGGGCTGACTGAAGCTTTCTTT. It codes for CASSVEGQGLTEAFF.

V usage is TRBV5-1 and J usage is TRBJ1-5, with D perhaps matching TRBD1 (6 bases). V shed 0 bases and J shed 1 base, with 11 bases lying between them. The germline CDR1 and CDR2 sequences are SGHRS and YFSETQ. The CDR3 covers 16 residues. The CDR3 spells CASSLDPGASNQPQHF. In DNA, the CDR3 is TGCGCCAGCAGCTTGGATCCAGGGGCCAGCAATCAGCCCCAGCATTTT.

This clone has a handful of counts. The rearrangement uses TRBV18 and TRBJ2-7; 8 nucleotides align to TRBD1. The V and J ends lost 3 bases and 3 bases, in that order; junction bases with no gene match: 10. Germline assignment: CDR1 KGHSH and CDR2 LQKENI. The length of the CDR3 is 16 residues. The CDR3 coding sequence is TGTGCCAGCTCACCGTCAGCCGGGACAGGAGTCTACGAGCAGTACTTC. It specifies CASSPSAGTGVYEQYF.

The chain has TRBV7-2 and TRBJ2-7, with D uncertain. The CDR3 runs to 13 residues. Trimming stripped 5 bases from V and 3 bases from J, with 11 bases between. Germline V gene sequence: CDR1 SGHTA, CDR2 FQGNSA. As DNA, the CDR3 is TGTGCCAGCAGCACTGCGTCCGGCTACGAGCAGTACTTC. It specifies CASSTASGYEQYF.

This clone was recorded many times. CDR3 DNA sequence: TGCAGCGTCCCTCCGTGGGACAGCTATGGCTACACCTTC. This codes for CSVPPWDSYGYTF. V usage is TRBV29-1 and J usage is TRBJ1-2, with 7 bases identical to TRBD1. The CDR3 length is 13 residues. V was pared by 6 bases and J by 4 bases, with 8 bases of the junction left unmatched. Germline CDR1 is SQVTM and CDR2 is ANQGSEA.

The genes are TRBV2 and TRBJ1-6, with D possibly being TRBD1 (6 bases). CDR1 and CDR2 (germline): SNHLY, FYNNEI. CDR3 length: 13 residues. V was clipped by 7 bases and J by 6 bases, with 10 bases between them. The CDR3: CASTDRSNSPLHF. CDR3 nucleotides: TGTGCCAGCACCGACAGGTCTAATTCACCCCTCCACTTT.

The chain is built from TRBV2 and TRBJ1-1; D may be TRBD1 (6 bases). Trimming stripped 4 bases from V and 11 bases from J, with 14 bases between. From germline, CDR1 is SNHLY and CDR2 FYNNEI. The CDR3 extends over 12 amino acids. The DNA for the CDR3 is TGTGCCAGCAGTGCCCGGGACAATAGGGCTTTCTTT. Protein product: CASSARDNRAFF.

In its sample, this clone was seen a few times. The CDR3: CASGAQRRESYTF. The CDR3 nucleotides read TGTGCCAGCGGTGCGCAGCGGCGCGAAAGCTACACCTTC. The genes are TRBV6-5 and TRBJ1-2; D not resolved. CDR3 length: 13 amino acids. Germline lookup yields CDR1 MNHEY and CDR2 SVGAGI. V lost 8 bases, J lost 9 bases, and 19 bases lay in between.

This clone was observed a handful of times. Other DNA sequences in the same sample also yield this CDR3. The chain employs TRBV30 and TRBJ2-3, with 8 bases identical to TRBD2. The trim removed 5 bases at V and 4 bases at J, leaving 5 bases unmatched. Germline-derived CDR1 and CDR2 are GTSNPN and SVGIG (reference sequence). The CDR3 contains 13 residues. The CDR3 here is CAWGSGGADTQYF. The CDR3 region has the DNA TGTGCCTGGGGAAGCGGGGGCGCAGATACGCAGTATTTT.

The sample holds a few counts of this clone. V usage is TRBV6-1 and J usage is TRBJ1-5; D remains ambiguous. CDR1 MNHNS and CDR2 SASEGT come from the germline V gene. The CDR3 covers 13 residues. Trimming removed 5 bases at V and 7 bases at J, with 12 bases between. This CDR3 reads CASSTTLGQPQHF. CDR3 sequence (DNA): TGTGCCAGCAGTACTACGCTAGGACAGCCCCAGCATTTT.

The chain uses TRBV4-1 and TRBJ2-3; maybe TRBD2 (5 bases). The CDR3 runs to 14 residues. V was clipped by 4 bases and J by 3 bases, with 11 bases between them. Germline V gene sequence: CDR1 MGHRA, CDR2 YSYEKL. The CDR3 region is CASSRRVRTDTQYF. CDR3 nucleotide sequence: TGCGCCAGCAGCCGGCGGGTGAGAACAGATACGCAGTATTTT.

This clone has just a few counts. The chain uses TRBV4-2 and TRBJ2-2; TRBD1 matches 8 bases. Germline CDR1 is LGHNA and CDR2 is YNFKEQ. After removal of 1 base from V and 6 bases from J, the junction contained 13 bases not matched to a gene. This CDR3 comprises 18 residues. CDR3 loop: CASSQGGRGQGSAGELFF. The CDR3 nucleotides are TGTGCCAGCAGCCAAGGTGGTCGTGGACAGGGATCGGCCGGGGAGCTGTTTTTT.

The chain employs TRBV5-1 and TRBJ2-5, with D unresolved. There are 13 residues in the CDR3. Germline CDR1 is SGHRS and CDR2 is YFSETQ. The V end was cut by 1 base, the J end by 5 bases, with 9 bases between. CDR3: CASSLSGGETQYF. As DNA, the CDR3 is TGCGCCAGCAGCTTGTCGGGTGGGGAGACCCAGTACTTC. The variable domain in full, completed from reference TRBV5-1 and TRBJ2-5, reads KAGVTQTPRYLIKTRGQQVTLSCSPISGHRSVSWYQQTPGQGLQFLFEYFSETQRNKGNFPGRFSGRQFSNSRSEMNVSTLELGDSALYLCASSLSGGETQYFGPGTRLLVL.

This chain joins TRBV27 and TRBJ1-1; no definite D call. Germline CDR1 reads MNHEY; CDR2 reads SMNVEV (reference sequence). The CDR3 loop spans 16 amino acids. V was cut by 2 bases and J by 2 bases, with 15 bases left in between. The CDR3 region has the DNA TGTGCCAGCAGTTTACTCGAGTACGAAGAAAACACTGAAGCTTTCTTT. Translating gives CASSLLEYEENTEAFF.

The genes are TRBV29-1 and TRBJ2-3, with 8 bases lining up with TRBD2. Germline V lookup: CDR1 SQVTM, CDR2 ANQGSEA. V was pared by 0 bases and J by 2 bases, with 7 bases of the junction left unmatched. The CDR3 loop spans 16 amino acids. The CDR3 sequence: CSVEDLIAGYTDTQYF. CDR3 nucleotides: TGCAGCGTTGAAGATCTGATAGCGGGGTACACAGATACGCAGTATTTT.

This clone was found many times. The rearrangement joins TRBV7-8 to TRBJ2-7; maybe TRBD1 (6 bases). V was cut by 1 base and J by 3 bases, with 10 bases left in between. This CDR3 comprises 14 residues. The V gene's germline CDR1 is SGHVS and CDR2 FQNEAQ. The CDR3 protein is CASSLEGQYYEQYF. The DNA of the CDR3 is TGTGCCAGCAGCTTAGAAGGACAGTACTACGAGCAGTACTTC.

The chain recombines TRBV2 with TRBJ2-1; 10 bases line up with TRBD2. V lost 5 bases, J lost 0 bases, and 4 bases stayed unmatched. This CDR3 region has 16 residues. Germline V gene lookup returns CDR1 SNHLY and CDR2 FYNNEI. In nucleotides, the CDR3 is TGTGCCAGCAGTATTAGCGGGGGGCGCTCCTACAATGAGCAGTTCTTC. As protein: CASSISGGRSYNEQFF.